The T cell receptor (beta chain) under discussion was sequenced for a study of shared clonotypes between healthy human individuals. Whole-study context: CD4 naive and memory got three plates each, CD8 naive two, CD8 memory one.

The germline V and J ends were trimmed by 3 bases and 5 bases, with 10 bases remaining between them. The CDR3 totals 13 residues. Looked up from germline, CDR1 is SNHLY and CDR2 is FYNNEI. Over several immunoSEQ plates, each subset's genomic DNA was distributed in even portions. Produced via immunoSEQ multiplex PCR; TCRdb's table is partial and in-frame only. The table records approximately 2.5 million clones, 80% to 95% of them present only once. Remarks on this clone: In the same sample, other DNA sequences code for this CDR3.

Only Caucasian adults living in Nashville, Tennessee served as donors. The investigators split CD4+ cells into a CD45RA+ naive subset and a CD45RA-negative memory subset. This receptor was obtained from a young man in good health. Some clones in this sample may be carry-over from other donors' samples. Sequenced material: naive CD4+ T cells from PBMCs. Subset of the sample: CD45RA+ positively selected. The gene calls are TRBV2 and TRBJ2-5, with D tentatively TRBD1 or TRBD2 (5 bases each). DNA of the CDR3: TGTGCCAGCAGTGAGAGGGGTCTGGAGACCCAGTACTTC. It encodes CASSERGLETQYF.